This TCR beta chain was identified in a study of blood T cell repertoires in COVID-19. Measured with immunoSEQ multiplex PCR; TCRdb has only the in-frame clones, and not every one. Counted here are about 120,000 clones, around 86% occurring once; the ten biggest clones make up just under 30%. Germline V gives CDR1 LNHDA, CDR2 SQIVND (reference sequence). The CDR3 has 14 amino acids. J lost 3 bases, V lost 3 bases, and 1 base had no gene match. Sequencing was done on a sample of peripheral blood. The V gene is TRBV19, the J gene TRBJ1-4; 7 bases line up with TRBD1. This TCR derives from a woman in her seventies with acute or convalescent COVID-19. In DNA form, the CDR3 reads TGTGCCAGTAGTATGGGACAGCCTAATGAAAAACTGTTTTTT. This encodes CASSMGQPNEKLFF.